The 9 T cell receptor beta chains listed next were all sequenced from one sample in a study of T cell repertoires in urothelial bladder cancer. This table comes from immunoSEQ multiplex PCR, and its TCRdb copy is limited to in-frame clones, with some not included. This sample has fewer than 14,000 clones, with roughly two thirds found just once. Specimen: tumor-infiltrating cells from bladder cancer. Receptor source: a human donor with a benign inflammatory bladder lesion.

This clone has a handful of counts. The chain recombines TRBV2 with TRBJ2-3; 12 bases are shared with TRBD2. Trimming cost V 6 bases and J 1 base; bases outside gene matches: 5. CDR3 length: 16 residues. The germline V gene has CDR1 SNHLY and CDR2 FYNNEI. The CDR3 loop reads CASSARTSGGTDTQYF. The CDR3 nucleotides are TGTGCCAGCAGCGCTAGGACTAGCGGGGGCACAGATACGCAGTATTTT.

The chain links TRBV5-1 to TRBJ1-2, with D maybe TRBD1 (5 bases). The CDR3 extends over 14 amino acids. V lost 4 bases and J 6 bases, leaving 16 bases between the germline ends. Germline V lookup: CDR1 SGHRS, CDR2 YFSETQ. CDR3 amino acids: CASSQETVYDGYTF. The CDR3 nucleotides are TGCGCCAGCAGCCAAGAGACAGTTTATGATGGCTACACCTTC.

The sample holds one count of this clone. The chain employs TRBV5-4 and TRBJ2-7, with 7 bases identical to TRBD1. The length of the CDR3 is 12 residues. Germline CDR1 and CDR2: SGHNT and YYREEE (reference sequence). V gave up 5 bases and J gave up 6 bases; unmatched junction bases: 5. CDR3 nucleotide sequence: TGTGCCAGCAGTCTTGACAGGGCCGAGCAGTACTTC. This gives the protein CASSLDRAEQYF.

V is TRBV6-5 and J is TRBJ1-5; 8 bases agree with TRBD1. After removal of 7 bases from V and 0 bases from J, the junction contained 5 bases not matched to a gene. CDR3 length: 15 amino acids. Germline V gene sequence: CDR1 MNHEY, CDR2 SVGAGI. The CDR3 DNA follows: TGTGCCAGCAAACGGACAGGGAATAGCAATCAGCCCCAGCATTTT. Translating it yields CASKRTGNSNQPQHF.

The V gene is TRBV19, the J gene TRBJ1-5; D perhaps matches TRBD1 (6 bases). The length of the CDR3 is 15 residues. Trimming pared 7 bases from V and 0 bases from J, leaving 13 bases between. Germline V gene data show CDR1 as LNHDA and CDR2 as SQIVND (reference sequence). In DNA, the CDR3 is TGTGCCAGTACCTGGACAGCTTATAGCAATCAGCCCCAGCATTTT. Its translation: CASTWTAYSNQPQHF.

This sequence joins TRBV9 and TRBJ1-6, with 8 positions matching TRBD1. J gave up 7 bases and V 3 bases, and 6 bases lay outside the gene matches. CDR1 SGDLS and CDR2 YYNGEE come from the germline V gene. CDR3 size: 15 residues. The CDR3, as DNA: TGTGCCAGCAGCGCACGACAGGGGTGGAATTCACCCCTCCACTTT. Translated: CASSARQGWNSPLHF.

This chain connects TRBV5-1 to TRBJ2-3; the D gene could be TRBD1 or TRBD2 (5 bases each). Trimming removed 4 bases at V and 2 bases at J, with 20 bases between. The CDR3 extends over 17 amino acids. The germline V gene has CDR1 SGHRS and CDR2 YFSETQ. CDR3 loop: CASSGTASLGITDTQYF. The CDR3 DNA follows: TGCGCCAGCAGCGGGACGGCCTCCCTGGGCATCACAGATACGCAGTATTTT. The full variable domain, in which reference TRBV5-1 and TRBJ2-3 provide the parts outside the CDR3, is KAGVTQTPRYLIKTRGQQVTLSCSPISGHRSVSWYQQTPGQGLQFLFEYFSETQRNKGNFPGRFSGRQFSNSRSEMNVSTLELGDSALYLCASSGTASLGITDTQYFGPGTRLTVL.

The J gene is TRBJ1-1, the V gene TRBV5-1; weak D call: TRBD1 (6 bases). Looked up from germline, CDR1 is SGHRS and CDR2 is YFSETQ. This CDR3 comprises 15 residues. The V and J ends lost 3 bases and 0 bases respectively, with 12 bases between them. The CDR3 spells CASSWGAAVNTEAFF. The CDR3 DNA reads as TGCGCCAGCAGCTGGGGGGCAGCGGTGAACACTGAAGCTTTCTTT.

This chain joins TRBV7-9 and TRBJ1-1; D remains unclear. Trimming removed 5 bases at V and 1 base at J, with 8 bases between. CDR1 and CDR2 from the germline V gene are SEHNR and FQNEAQ (reference sequence). The length of the CDR3 is 13 residues. CDR3 bases: TGTGCCAGCAGCACCCTGTGGAACACTGAAGCTTTCTTT. This codes for CASSTLWNTEAFF.